This T cell receptor beta chain emerged from a study of a mutant IDH1 vaccine in newly diagnosed glioma. Study as a whole: Before enrollment, the patients had been treated with radiotherapy alone, temozolomide alone, or both together. Most of them had received both. V12 fell at week 35 and V13, the study end, at week 47.

Regarding the study as a whole: Changes to the top peripheral T cell clonotypes appeared unrelated to pseudoprogression.

About this clone: The antigen is unknown.

Clones were read by immunoSEQ multiplex PCR, and TCRdb kept only the in-frame ones, dropping some. The data hold tens of thousands of clones, with 80% to 95% observed a single time. Stated time point: week 35, safety follow-up. Every single dose of the vaccine, 300 ug of mutant IDH1 20-mer peptide, came with topical imiquimod. Donors had new IDH1-mutant astrocytomas of WHO grade 3 or 4 (ATRX-lost). The receptor's source is a man aged 50 to 59 with glioma. Sequenced material: PBMCs, taken from a glioma patient whose treatment included an IDH1 peptide vaccine.

CDR3 sequence: CSAAAGAIQYF. Here the CDR3 DNA reads TGCAGTGCTGCCGCGGGGGCCATTCAGTACTTC. The chain combines TRBV20-1 with TRBJ2-4, with D perhaps TRBD2 (7 bases). This CDR3 spans 11 amino acids. Trimming left V 5 bases short and J 9 bases short, with 11 bases between. Germline values: CDR1 DFQATT, CDR2 SNEGSKA (reference sequence).